The 32 T cell receptor beta chains reported below all come from one sample, sequenced in a study of identical twins. TCRdb analysed the 5' RACE reads with MiXCR anew, one entry per CDR3 protein. Of roughly 470,000 distinct CDR3 sequences in the sample, 14% were seen once. The same specimen was also included in a second study, on yellow fever vaccine responses in identical twins.

Sequencing was done on a sample of CD4+ T cells sorted from blood. Every receptor here comes from a woman between 18 and 30 years old in good health.

This chain uses TRBV10-3 with TRBJ1-6; D uncertain. This CDR3 is 14 amino acids long. Germline CDR1 reads ENHRY; CDR2 reads SYGVKD. V gave up 6 bases and J gave up 0 bases, with 6 bases separating them. The CDR3 coding sequence is TGTGCCATCAGACGGGACTCCTATAATTCACCCCTCCACTTT. Its protein is CAIRRDSYNSPLHF.

This clonotype was counted a single time. This chain uses TRBV27 with TRBJ2-5; TRBD1 agrees at 11 bases. Germline values: CDR1 MNHEY, CDR2 SMNVEV (reference sequence). The CDR3 is made up of 15 amino acids. V was pared by 5 bases and J by 6 bases, with 8 bases of the junction left unmatched. CDR3 DNA sequence: TGTGCCAGCAGTGCCTCCGGGACAGGGGGAAAGACCCAGTACTTC. Its protein is CASSASGTGGKTQYF.

In regard to this clonotype: Being one base from a much bigger clone, this may be a read error. V usage is TRBV9 and J usage is TRBJ2-3, with D hard to call. The CDR3 length is 12 residues. Trimming shortened V by 4 bases and J by 6 bases, and 9 bases separated the two germline ends. CDR1 is SGDLS, CDR2 YYNGEE, per germline. The CDR3 sequence: CASSPSFDTQYF. As DNA, the CDR3 is TGTGCCAGCAGCCCCAGTTTCGATACGCAGTATTTT.

This clonotype showed up just a few times. The chain is built from TRBV11-3 and TRBJ2-7, with D perhaps TRBD2 (6 bases). In germline, CDR1 is SGHNT, CDR2 YENEEA. The length of the CDR3 is 15 residues. Trimming left V 2 bases short and J 0 bases short, with 11 bases between. The CDR3 loop reads CASSLRASASYEQYF. CDR3 nucleotide sequence: TGTGCCAGCAGCTTAAGGGCTAGCGCCTCCTACGAGCAGTACTTC.

The CDR3, as DNA: TGTGCCAGCGTAGCGGTCCCGAACACCGGGGAGCTGTTTTTT. It specifies CASVAVPNTGELFF. The chain couples TRBV3-1 to TRBJ2-2; TRBD2 is a possible D gene (6 bases). The length of the CDR3 is 14 residues. Germline CDR1 is LGHDT and CDR2 is YNNKEL (reference sequence). V was pared by 8 bases and J by 0 bases, with 10 bases between.

The chain links TRBV7-9 to TRBJ2-7; 11 nucleotides align to TRBD2. Trimming at V came to 4 bases and at J to 1 base, leaving 6 bases not matched to a gene. The CDR3 runs 16 residues. CDR1 and CDR2 (germline): SEHNR, FQNEAQ (reference sequence). This chain's CDR3 is CASSSLAGVVSYEQYF. The DNA of the CDR3 is TGTGCCAGCAGCTCACTAGCGGGAGTTGTGTCCTACGAGCAGTACTTC.

The V call is TRBV6-1, the J call TRBJ2-7, with unresolved D. Germline values: CDR1 MNHNS, CDR2 SASEGT. Trimming removed 0 bases from V and 7 bases from J, with 10 bases in between. CDR3 length: 13 residues. This chain's CDR3 is CASSEASTAEQYF. DNA for the CDR3: TGTGCCAGCAGTGAAGCTTCAACAGCAGAGCAGTACTTC.

This clonotype was counted a few times. This sequence joins TRBV28 and TRBJ2-7, with 9 nucleotides matching TRBD1. CDR1 and CDR2 from the germline V gene are MDHEN and SYDVKM. The CDR3 totals 14 residues. After removal of 2 bases from V and 6 bases from J, the junction contained 5 bases not matched to a gene. CDR3 DNA: TGTGCCAGCAGTTTAGGGACAGGGACCTTCGAGCAGTACTTC. Encoded protein: CASSLGTGTFEQYF.

Ten or more counts support this clonotype. The chain has TRBV11-2 and TRBJ2-5; D is unclear. The CDR3 contains 14 residues. Looked up from germline, CDR1 is SGHAT and CDR2 is FQNNGV. Trimming pared 5 bases from V and 7 bases from J, leaving 17 bases between. The CDR3 is CASSLNYPKATQYF. The CDR3 bases are TGTGCCAGCAGCCTAAATTATCCCAAAGCGACCCAGTACTTC.

The CDR3 loop reads CASRAGTGQDTQYF. The CDR3 DNA reads TGTGCCAGCAGAGCCGGGACAGGGCAAGATACGCAGTATTTT. The genes are TRBV6-1 and TRBJ2-3, with TRBD1 matching over 9 bases. Germline assignment: CDR1 MNHNS and CDR2 SASEGT. CDR3 length: 14 residues. V lost 6 bases to trimming and J lost 5 bases; unmatched junction nucleotides: 6.

The rearrangement uses TRBV2 and TRBJ2-4, with D possibly TRBD2 on 7 matching bases. Germline assignment: CDR1 SNHLY and CDR2 FYNNEI. Trimming took 6 bases from V and 9 from J, leaving 24 bases between them. This CDR3 is 16 amino acids long. CDR3 sequence (DNA): TGTGCCAGCAGCCCCCAGGTTGGGGGGGCGGGCGGCATTCAGTACTTC. Translation gives CASSPQVGGAGGIQYF.

In its sample, this clonotype was seen a few times. V is TRBV6-1 and J is TRBJ2-5; possible D gene TRBD2, 6 bases. The CDR3 runs 16 residues. Germline lookup yields CDR1 MNHNS and CDR2 SASEGT. V lost 5 bases to trimming and J lost 5 bases, with 21 bases between them. This chain's CDR3 is CASSPRGTTSRETQYF. DNA of the CDR3: TGTGCCAGCAGTCCCCGGGGGACCACTTCCCGGGAGACCCAGTACTTC.

This clonotype was found a few times. The chain couples TRBV7-2 to TRBJ2-7; the D gene is possibly TRBD2 (7 bases). The CDR3 sequence is 15 residues long. From germline, CDR1 is SGHTA and CDR2 FQGNSA. V lost 2 bases to trimming and J lost 3 bases, with 14 bases between them. CDR3 region: CASSLMLGGGYEQYF. In DNA form, the CDR3 reads TGTGCCAGCAGCTTAATGTTAGGGGGGGGCTACGAGCAGTACTTC. The full variable domain, with the rest looked up from reference TRBV7-2 and TRBJ2-7, is GAGVSQSPSNKVTEKGKDVELRCDPISGHTALYWYRQSLGQGLEFLIYFQGNSAPDKSGLPSDRFSAERTGGSVSTLTIQRTQQEDSAVYLCASSLMLGGGYEQYFGPGTRLTVT.

V and J are TRBV12-3 or TRBV12-4 and TRBJ2-1, with TRBD1 matching over 7 bases. CDR3 length equals 14 residues. With V trimmed by 3 bases and J by 7 bases, 6 bases remained unmatched. This chain's CDR3 is CASSFGTVGNEQFF. The CDR3 DNA reads TGTGCCAGCAGTTTTGGGACAGTTGGGAATGAGCAGTTCTTC.

The rearrangement joins TRBV28 to TRBJ2-4; D ambiguous. Trimming took 4 bases from V and 3 from J, leaving 13 bases between them. Germline V lookup: CDR1 MDHEN, CDR2 SYDVKM. The CDR3 covers 15 residues. The CDR3 here is CASSSRDVGKNIQYF. The DNA for the CDR3 is TGTGCCAGCAGTTCCCGAGACGTGGGCAAAAACATTCAGTACTTC.

This clonotype was seen only a few times. V and J are TRBV6-5 and TRBJ2-5, with 7 nucleotides matching TRBD2. Germline lookup yields CDR1 MNHEY and CDR2 SVGAGI. CDR3 length: 16 residues. Trimming removed 0 bases from V and 3 bases from J; junction bases left unmatched: 7. The CDR3, as DNA: TGTGCCAGCAGTTACTCGTGGCTAGCGGAAGAAGAGACCCAGTACTTC. Encoded protein: CASSYSWLAEEETQYF.

This clonotype showed up many times. The chain links TRBV24-1 to TRBJ2-3; 14 bases agree with TRBD2. Germline CDR1 KGHDR, CDR2 SFDVKD. V shed 10 bases and J 4 bases; nucleotides not matched to a gene: 9. The CDR3 sequence is 16 residues long. CDR3 residues: CATGGTSGRGADTQYF. DNA for the CDR3: TGTGCCACAGGTGGGACTAGCGGGAGAGGTGCAGATACGCAGTATTTT.

There are a few counts of this clonotype. The gene calls are TRBV4-3 and TRBJ2-3; possibly TRBD1 or TRBD2 for D (6 bases each). The V gene lost 1 base and the J gene lost 5 bases, with 16 bases spanning the gap. The CDR3 has 16 residues. Germline lookup yields CDR1 LGHNA and CDR2 YSLEER. The CDR3 protein is CASSQGDFGRGDTQYF. The CDR3 DNA follows: TGCGCCAGCAGCCAAGGGGACTTCGGCAGGGGAGATACGCAGTATTTT.

V usage is TRBV4-3 and J usage is TRBJ2-7; no definite D call. CDR3 size: 15 residues. Per the germline V gene, CDR1 is LGHNA and CDR2 is YSLEER. Trimming took off 0 bases at V and 0 bases at J, with 9 bases between the two ends. DNA of the CDR3: TGCGCCAGCAGCCAAGAACTCGGTATCTCCTACGAGCAGTACTTC. It yields the protein CASSQELGISYEQYF.

This clonotype was recorded a few times. The genes are TRBV10-3 and TRBJ1-5, with 7 bases matching TRBD1. Germline lookup yields CDR1 ENHRY and CDR2 SYGVKD. V dropped 6 bases and J dropped 5; count of bases not matched to a gene: 7. The CDR3 contains 14 residues. CDR3 nucleotides: TGTGCCATCAGCTACCAGGACAGGTATCAGCCCCAGCATTTT. This sequence encodes CAISYQDRYQPQHF.

The chain employs TRBV4-2 and TRBJ2-3, with TRBD2 as a possible D gene (7 bases). Germline assignment: CDR1 LGHNA and CDR2 YNFKEQ. Trimming cost V 4 bases and J 5 bases, with 25 bases left between them. The CDR3 is 18 residues long. The CDR3 loop is CASSRGGGSLGAIDTQYF. DNA for the CDR3: TGTGCCAGCAGCCGCGGCGGGGGCTCCCTCGGGGCGATAGATACGCAGTATTTT.

This clonotype occurred a few times. CDR3 in DNA: TGTGCCAGCAAAAAGGGGGAATTATTCAATGAGCAGTTCTTC. Amino acid sequence: CASKKGELFNEQFF. The rearrangement uses TRBV6-1 and TRBJ2-1; D possibly corresponds to TRBD1 (6 bases). V lost 7 bases, J lost 6 bases, and 16 bases lay in between. Looked up from germline, CDR1 is MNHNS and CDR2 is SASEGT. This CDR3 spans 14 amino acids.

The chain employs TRBV15 and TRBJ2-7; a possible D gene is TRBD2 (7 bases). V was shortened by 3 bases and J by 7 bases, with 16 bases between the two germline ends. The V gene's germline CDR1 is LNHNV and CDR2 YYDKDF (reference sequence). The CDR3 consists of 14 residues. This chain's CDR3 is CATSSRGALAEQYF. The CDR3 region has the DNA TGTGCCACCAGCAGCCGGGGGGCCCTGGCGGAGCAGTACTTC.

This clonotype was seen only a few times. The chain employs TRBV18 and TRBJ2-1; 10 bases are shared with TRBD2. CDR3 length equals 21 residues. The germline V gene has CDR1 KGHSH and CDR2 LQKENI. J gave up 3 bases and V 0 bases, and 17 bases lay outside the gene matches. The CDR3 coding sequence is TGTGCCAGCTCACCACCGGTTTCATCTCGGAGCGGGAGGGTCTTCTACAATGAGCAGTTCTTC. Translated: CASSPPVSSRSGRVFYNEQFF.

The chain carries TRBV10-3 and TRBJ2-3; D call uncertain. Germline loops: CDR1 ENHRY, CDR2 SYGVKD. The V and J ends lost 4 bases and 0 bases respectively, with 8 bases between them. The CDR3 length is 14 residues. The DNA of the CDR3 is TGTGCCATCAGTGCAGGACCTAGCACAGATACGCAGTATTTT. It encodes CAISAGPSTDTQYF.

The chain recombines TRBV20-1 with TRBJ2-7; D gene ambiguous. Deletions cut 5 bases from V and 6 bases from J, with 8 bases between. CDR3 length equals 10 residues. Germline-derived CDR1 and CDR2 are DFQATT and SNEGSKA (reference sequence). The CDR3 DNA reads as TGCAGTGCTCTGTATTCCGAGCAGTACTTC. Encoded protein: CSALYSEQYF.

V gene TRBV9 combines with J gene TRBJ1-2, with D maybe TRBD1 (6 bases). V was pared by 0 bases and J by 7 bases, with 10 bases between. The CDR3 length is 13 residues. Germline CDR1 is SGDLS and CDR2 is YYNGEE. This chain's CDR3 is CASSVVGGPGYTF. The CDR3 nucleotides are TGTGCCAGCAGCGTAGTCGGGGGCCCTGGCTACACCTTC. Looking up the rest from reference TRBV9 and TRBJ1-2 gives the full variable domain: DSGVTQTPKHLITATGQRVTLRCSPRSGDLSVYWYQQSLDQGLQFLIQYYNGEERAKGNILERFSAQQFPDLHSELNLSSLELGDSALYFCASSVVGGPGYTFGSGTRLTVV.

This clonotype was seen only a few times. The chain carries TRBV28 and TRBJ2-6; D may be TRBD1 or TRBD2 (5 bases each). This CDR3 has 16 residues. Trimming removed 5 bases at V and 2 bases at J, with 13 bases between. Per the germline V gene, CDR1 is MDHEN and CDR2 is SYDVKM. In nucleotides, the CDR3 is TGTGCCAGCAGTGGTGCTAGCAGGGCTGGGGCCAACGTCCTGACTTTC. Protein sequence: CASSGASRAGANVLTF.

This clonotype was recorded a few times. This sequence joins TRBV28 and TRBJ2-7, with a weak D call TRBD2 (5 bases). Germline V gene lookup returns CDR1 MDHEN and CDR2 SYDVKM. This CDR3 has 14 residues. The V and J ends lost 9 bases and 2 bases respectively, with 17 bases between them. The CDR3 reads CASGGMGSTYEQYF. The CDR3 DNA reads as TGTGCCAGTGGAGGCATGGGGTCCACCTACGAGCAGTACTTC.

This clonotype was observed a few times. The chain has TRBV5-5 and TRBJ1-5; weak D call: TRBD1 (6 bases). Germline-derived CDR1 and CDR2 are SGHKS and YYEKEE (reference sequence). This CDR3 comprises 16 residues. V gave up 4 bases and J gave up 2 bases, with 16 bases separating them. The CDR3 bases are TGTGCCAGCAGCCCAAGGGGGGGCTTTGGCAATCAGCCCCAGCATTTT. It specifies CASSPRGGFGNQPQHF. Supplemented by reference TRBV5-5 and TRBJ1-5, the full variable domain reads DAGVTQSPTHLIKTRGQQVTLRCSPISGHKSVSWYQQVLGQGPQFIFQYYEKEERGRGNFPDRFSARQFPNYSSELNVNALLLGDSALYLCASSPRGGFGNQPQHFGDGTRLSIL.

This clonotype was detected only a few times. The chain uses TRBV20-1 and TRBJ2-6, with D unclear. CDR3 length equals 13 residues. Deletions cut 4 bases from V and 1 base from J, with 5 bases between. CDR1 DFQATT and CDR2 SNEGSKA come from the germline V gene (reference sequence). The CDR3: CSATASGANVLTF. The CDR3 coding sequence is TGCAGTGCTACAGCATCTGGGGCCAACGTCCTGACTTTC.

This clonotype has only one observation. This chain uses TRBV10-3 with TRBJ2-3; 15 positions match TRBD2. The CDR3 has 18 amino acids. CDR1 and CDR2 from the germline V gene are ENHRY and SYGVKD. The V segment lost 5 bases and the J segment 3 bases; nucleotides outside the gene matches: 9. The CDR3 sequence is CAISSSGGLAGGTDTQYF. In DNA form, the CDR3 reads TGTGCCATCAGTTCCTCGGGGGGACTAGCGGGAGGTACAGATACGCAGTATTTT.